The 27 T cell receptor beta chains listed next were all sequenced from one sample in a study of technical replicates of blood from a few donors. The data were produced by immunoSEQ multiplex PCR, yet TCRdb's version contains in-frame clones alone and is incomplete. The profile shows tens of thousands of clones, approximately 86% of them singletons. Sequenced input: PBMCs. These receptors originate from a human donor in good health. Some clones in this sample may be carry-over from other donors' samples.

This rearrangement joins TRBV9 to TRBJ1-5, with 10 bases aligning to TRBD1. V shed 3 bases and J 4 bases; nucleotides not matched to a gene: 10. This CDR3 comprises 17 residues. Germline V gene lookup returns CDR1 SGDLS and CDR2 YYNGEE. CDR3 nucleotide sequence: TGTGCCAGCAGCGAGGCCCCTGGACAGGGGGGTAATCAGCCCCAGCATTTT. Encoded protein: CASSEAPGQGGNQPQHF.

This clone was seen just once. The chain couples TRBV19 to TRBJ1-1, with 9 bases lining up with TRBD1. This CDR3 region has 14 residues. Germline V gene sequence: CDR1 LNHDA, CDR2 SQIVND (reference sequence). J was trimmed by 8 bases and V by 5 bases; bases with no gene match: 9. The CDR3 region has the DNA TGTGCCAGTAGTCCCAACAGGGACAGGGCCGAAGCTTTCTTT. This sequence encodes CASSPNRDRAEAFF.

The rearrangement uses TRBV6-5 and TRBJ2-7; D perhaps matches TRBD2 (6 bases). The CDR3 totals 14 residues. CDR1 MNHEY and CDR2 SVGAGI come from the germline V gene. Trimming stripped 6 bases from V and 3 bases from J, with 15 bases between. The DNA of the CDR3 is TGTGCCAGCAGATTCGGACGGGGAGGCTACGAGCAGTACTTC. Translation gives CASRFGRGGYEQYF.

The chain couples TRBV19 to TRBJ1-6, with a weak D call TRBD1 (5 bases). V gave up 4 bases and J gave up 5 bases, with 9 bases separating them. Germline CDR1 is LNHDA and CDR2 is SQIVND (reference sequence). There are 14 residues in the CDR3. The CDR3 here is CASSTQVNNSPLHF. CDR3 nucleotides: TGTGCCAGTAGTACACAGGTTAATAATTCACCCCTCCACTTT.

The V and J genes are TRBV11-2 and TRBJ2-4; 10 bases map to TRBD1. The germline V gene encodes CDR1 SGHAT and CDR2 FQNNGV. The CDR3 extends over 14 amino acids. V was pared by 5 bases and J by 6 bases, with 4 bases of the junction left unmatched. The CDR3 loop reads CASSPRTGGNIQYF. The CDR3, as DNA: TGTGCCAGCAGCCCTCGGACAGGGGGAAACATTCAGTACTTC. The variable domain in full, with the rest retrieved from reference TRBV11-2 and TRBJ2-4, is EAGVAQSPRYKIIEKRQSVAFWCNPISGHATLYWYQQILGQGPKLLIQFQNNGVVDDSQLPKDRFSAERLKGVDSTLKIQPAKLEDSAVYLCASSPRTGGNIQYFGAGTRLSVL.

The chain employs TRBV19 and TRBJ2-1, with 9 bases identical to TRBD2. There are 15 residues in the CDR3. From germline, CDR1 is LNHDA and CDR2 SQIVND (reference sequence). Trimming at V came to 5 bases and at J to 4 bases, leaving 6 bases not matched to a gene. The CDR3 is CASSSRLADYNEQFF. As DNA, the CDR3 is TGTGCCAGTAGTTCTAGACTAGCGGATTACAATGAGCAGTTCTTC.

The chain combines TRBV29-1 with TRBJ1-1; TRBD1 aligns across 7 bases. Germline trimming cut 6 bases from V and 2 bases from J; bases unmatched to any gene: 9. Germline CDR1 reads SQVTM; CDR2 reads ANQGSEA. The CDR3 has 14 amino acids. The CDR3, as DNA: TGCAGCGTGAAACAGGGGACAGTAAACACTGAAGCTTTCTTT. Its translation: CSVKQGTVNTEAFF.

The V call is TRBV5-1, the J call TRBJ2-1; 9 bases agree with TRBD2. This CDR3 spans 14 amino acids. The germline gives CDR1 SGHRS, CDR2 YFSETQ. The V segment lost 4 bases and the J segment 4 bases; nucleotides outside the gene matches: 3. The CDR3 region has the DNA TGCGCCAGCAGCGGAGCGGGAGGTTACAATGAGCAGTTCTTC. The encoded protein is CASSGAGGYNEQFF. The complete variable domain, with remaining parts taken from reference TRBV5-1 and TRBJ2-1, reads KAGVTQTPRYLIKTRGQQVTLSCSPISGHRSVSWYQQTPGQGLQFLFEYFSETQRNKGNFPGRFSGRQFSNSRSEMNVSTLELGDSALYLCASSGAGGYNEQFFGPGTRLTVL.

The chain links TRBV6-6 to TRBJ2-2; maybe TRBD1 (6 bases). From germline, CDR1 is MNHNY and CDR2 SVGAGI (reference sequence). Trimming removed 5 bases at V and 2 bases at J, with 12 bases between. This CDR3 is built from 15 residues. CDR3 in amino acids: CASSAPGQNTGELFF. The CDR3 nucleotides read TGTGCCAGCAGTGCCCCGGGACAAAACACCGGGGAGCTGTTTTTT.

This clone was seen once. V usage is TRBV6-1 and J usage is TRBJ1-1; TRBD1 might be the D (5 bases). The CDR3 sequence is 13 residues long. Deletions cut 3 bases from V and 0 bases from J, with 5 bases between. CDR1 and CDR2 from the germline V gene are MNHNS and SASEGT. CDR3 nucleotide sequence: TGTGCCAGCAGTGACAGGGTGAACACTGAAGCTTTCTTT. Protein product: CASSDRVNTEAFF.

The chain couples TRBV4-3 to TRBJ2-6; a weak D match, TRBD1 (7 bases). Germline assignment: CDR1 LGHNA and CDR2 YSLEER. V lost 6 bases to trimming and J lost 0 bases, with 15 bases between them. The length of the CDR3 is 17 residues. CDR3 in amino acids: CASSERRDSSGANVLTF. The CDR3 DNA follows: TGCGCCAGCAGTGAGAGGAGGGACAGCTCTGGGGCCAACGTCCTGACTTTC.

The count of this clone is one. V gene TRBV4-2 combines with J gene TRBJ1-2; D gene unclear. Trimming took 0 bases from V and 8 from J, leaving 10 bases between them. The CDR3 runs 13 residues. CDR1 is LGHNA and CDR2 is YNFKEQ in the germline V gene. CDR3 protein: CASSQDEGSGYTF. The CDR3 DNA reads TGTGCCAGCAGCCAAGATGAGGGTAGCGGCTACACCTTC.

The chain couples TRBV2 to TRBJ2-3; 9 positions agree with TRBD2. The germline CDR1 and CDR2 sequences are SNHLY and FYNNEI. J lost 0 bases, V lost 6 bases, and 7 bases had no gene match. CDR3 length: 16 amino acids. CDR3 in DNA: TGTGCCAGCAGGGAAACTAGCGGGCTTAGCACAGATACGCAGTATTTT. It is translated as CASRETSGLSTDTQYF.

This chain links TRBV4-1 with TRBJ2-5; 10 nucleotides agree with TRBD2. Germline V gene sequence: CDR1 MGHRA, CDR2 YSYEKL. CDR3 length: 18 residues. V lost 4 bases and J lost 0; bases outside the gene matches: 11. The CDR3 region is CASSLLPSAGGYQETQYF. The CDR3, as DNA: TGCGCCAGCAGCCTACTGCCTTCAGCGGGGGGGTACCAAGAGACCCAGTACTTC.

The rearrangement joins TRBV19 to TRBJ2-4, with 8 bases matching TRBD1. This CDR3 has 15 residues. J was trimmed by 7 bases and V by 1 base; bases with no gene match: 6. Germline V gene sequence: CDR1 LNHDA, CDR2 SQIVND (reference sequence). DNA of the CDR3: TGTGCCAGTAGTATAGCCAGGGGGCCAGGCAACATTCAGTACTTC. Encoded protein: CASSIARGPGNIQYF.

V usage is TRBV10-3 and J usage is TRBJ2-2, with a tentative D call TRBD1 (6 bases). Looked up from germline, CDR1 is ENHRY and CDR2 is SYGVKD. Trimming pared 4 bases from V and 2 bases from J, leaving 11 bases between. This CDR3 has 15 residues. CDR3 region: CAISGRTDNTGELFF. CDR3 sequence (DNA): TGTGCCATCAGTGGGAGGACAGACAACACCGGGGAGCTGTTTTTT.

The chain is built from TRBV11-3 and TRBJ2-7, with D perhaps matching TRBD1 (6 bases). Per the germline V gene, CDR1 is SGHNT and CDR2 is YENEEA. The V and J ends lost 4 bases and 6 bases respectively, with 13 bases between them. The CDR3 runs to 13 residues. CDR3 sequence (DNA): TGTGCCAGCAGCTGGTCAAGAGGGGGCGAGCAGTACTTC. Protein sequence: CASSWSRGGEQYF.

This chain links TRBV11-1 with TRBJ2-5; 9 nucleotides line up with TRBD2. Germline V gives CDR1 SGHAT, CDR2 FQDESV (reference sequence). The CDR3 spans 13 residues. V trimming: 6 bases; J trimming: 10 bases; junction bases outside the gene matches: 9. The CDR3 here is CASSILAGSIQYF. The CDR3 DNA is TGTGCCAGCAGTATTCTAGCGGGATCGATCCAGTACTTC.

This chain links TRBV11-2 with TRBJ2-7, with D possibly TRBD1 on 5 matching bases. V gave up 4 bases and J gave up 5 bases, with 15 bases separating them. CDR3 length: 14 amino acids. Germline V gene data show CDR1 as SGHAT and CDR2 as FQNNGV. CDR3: CASSSISGSNEQYF. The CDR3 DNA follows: TGTGCCAGCAGCTCGATTTCAGGGTCCAACGAGCAGTACTTC.

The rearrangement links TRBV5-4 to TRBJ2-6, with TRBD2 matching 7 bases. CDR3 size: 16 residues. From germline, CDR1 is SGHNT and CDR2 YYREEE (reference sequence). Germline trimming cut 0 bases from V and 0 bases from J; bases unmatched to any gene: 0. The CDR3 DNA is TGTGCCAGCAGCTTGGCGGGGGGCTCTGGGGCCAACGTCCTGACTTTC. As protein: CASSLAGGSGANVLTF.

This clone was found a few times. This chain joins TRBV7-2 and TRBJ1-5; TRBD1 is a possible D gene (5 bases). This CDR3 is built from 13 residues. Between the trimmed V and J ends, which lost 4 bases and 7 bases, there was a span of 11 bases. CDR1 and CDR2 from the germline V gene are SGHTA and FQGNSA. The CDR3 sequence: CASSSNQGQPQHF. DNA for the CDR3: TGTGCCAGCAGCTCGAACCAGGGACAGCCCCAGCATTTT.

The CDR3, as DNA: TGTGCCAGCAGCCATAGACAGGGAATGGGGAACACTGAAGCTTTCTTT. Its protein is CASSHRQGMGNTEAFF. The V and J genes are TRBV11-2 and TRBJ1-1; 7 bases match TRBD1. Germline V gene lookup returns CDR1 SGHAT and CDR2 FQNNGV. The CDR3 is made up of 16 amino acids. V was pared by 5 bases and J by 1 base, with 10 bases of the junction left unmatched.

The CDR3 bases are TGTGCCAGCAGCCGCGGACAGGGGGCAGGCGAGCAGTACTTC. This translates into CASSRGQGAGEQYF. The chain joins TRBV13 to TRBJ2-7; 11 positions agree with TRBD1. Losses at the gene ends were 5 bases for V and 6 bases for J; bases not matched to a gene: 6. From germline, CDR1 is PRHDT and CDR2 FYEKMQ (reference sequence). The CDR3 has 14 amino acids.

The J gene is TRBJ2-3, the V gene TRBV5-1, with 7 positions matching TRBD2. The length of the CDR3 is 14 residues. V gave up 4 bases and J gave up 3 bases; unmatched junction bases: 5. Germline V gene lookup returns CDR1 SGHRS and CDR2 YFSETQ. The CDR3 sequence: CASSLGLETDTQYF. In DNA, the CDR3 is TGCGCCAGCAGCCTTGGACTAGAGACAGATACGCAGTATTTT.

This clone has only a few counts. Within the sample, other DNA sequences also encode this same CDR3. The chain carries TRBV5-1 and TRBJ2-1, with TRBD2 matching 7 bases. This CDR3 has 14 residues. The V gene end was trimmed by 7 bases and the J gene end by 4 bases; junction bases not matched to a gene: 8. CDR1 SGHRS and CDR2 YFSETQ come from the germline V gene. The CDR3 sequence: CASSSSGGYNEQFF. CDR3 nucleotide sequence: TGCGCCAGCTCCAGTTCCGGGGGGTACAATGAGCAGTTCTTC.

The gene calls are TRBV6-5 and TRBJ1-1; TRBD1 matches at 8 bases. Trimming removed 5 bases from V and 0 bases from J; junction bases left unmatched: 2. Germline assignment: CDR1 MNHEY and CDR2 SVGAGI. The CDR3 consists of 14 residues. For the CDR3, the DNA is TGTGCCAGCAGTGACAGGGGTATGAACACTGAAGCTTTCTTT. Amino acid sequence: CASSDRGMNTEAFF.

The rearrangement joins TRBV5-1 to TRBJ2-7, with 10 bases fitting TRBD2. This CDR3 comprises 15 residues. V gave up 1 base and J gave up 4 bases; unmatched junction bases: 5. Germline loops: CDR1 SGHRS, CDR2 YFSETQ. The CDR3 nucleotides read TGCGCCAGCAGCTTGAAGTTGGGACTAGCGTACGAGCAGTACTTC. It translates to CASSLKLGLAYEQYF.